This passage covers 20 T cell receptor beta chains from one sample sequenced in a study of blood T cell repertoires in COVID-19. Using immunoSEQ multiplex PCR, the repertoire was profiled, and TCRdb retains in-frame clones only, with some absent. The sample has approximately 300,000 clones, 80% to 90% seen once. Sequencing was performed on peripheral blood. Receptor source: a man under 40 with acute or convalescent COVID-19.

The J gene is TRBJ2-1, the V gene TRBV11-2, with 9 bases matching TRBD1. The CDR3 consists of 16 residues. Germline CDR1 and CDR2: SGHAT and FQNNGV. J gave up 3 bases and V 4 bases, and 7 bases lay outside the gene matches. The CDR3 DNA reads as TGTGCCAGCAGCTCGACCGCGGGACAGGGCTACAATGAGCAGTTCTTC. Amino acid sequence: CASSSTAGQGYNEQFF.

In its sample, this clone was seen a few times. The V call is TRBV30, the J call TRBJ1-3; D is uncertain. Germline V gives CDR1 GTSNPN, CDR2 SVGIG (reference sequence). V lost 0 bases and J lost 6, with 9 bases in between. The CDR3 has 13 residues. CDR3 coding DNA: TGTGCCTGGAGTGTAACCGGTGCAAACACCATATATTTT. This codes for CAWSVTGANTIYF.

The gene calls are TRBV7-2 and TRBJ1-2, with D possibly TRBD1 on 6 matching bases. CDR3 length equals 13 residues. Germline-derived CDR1 and CDR2 are SGHTA and FQGNSA. V lost 4 bases and J 8 bases, leaving 14 bases between the germline ends. The CDR3 nucleotides read TGTGCCAGCAGCTCGAAAGGGGGATACGGCTACACCTTC. Translated: CASSSKGGYGYTF.

The DNA for the CDR3 is TGTGCCAGCAGCTTAGTAGAGGGACAAAGGACTGAAGCTTTCTTT. Amino acid sequence: CASSLVEGQRTEAFF. V is TRBV7-9 and J is TRBJ1-1; D may be TRBD1 (6 bases). V lost 1 base, J lost 5 bases, and 14 bases lay in between. Germline CDR1 reads SEHNR; CDR2 reads FQNEAQ (reference sequence). CDR3 length: 15 residues.

The rearrangement links TRBV5-1 to TRBJ2-5; 8 bases fit TRBD1. This CDR3 region has 13 residues. V shed 3 bases and J 5 bases; nucleotides not matched to a gene: 3. Per the germline V gene, CDR1 is SGHRS and CDR2 is YFSETQ. CDR3 protein: CASSSGGGETQYF. As DNA, the CDR3 is TGCGCCAGCAGCTCAGGGGGCGGTGAGACCCAGTACTTC.

This clone was seen just once. The genes are TRBV30 and TRBJ1-6; a possible D gene is TRBD1 (5 bases). With 1 base removed from V and 7 bases from J, the gap between germline ends came to 8 bases. Germline CDR1 is GTSNPN and CDR2 is SVGIG (reference sequence). The CDR3 runs to 13 residues. DNA for the CDR3: TGTGCCTGGAGTGGGGGGAGGAATTCACCCCTCCACTTT. Residues: CAWSGGRNSPLHF.

The rearrangement joins TRBV12-5 to TRBJ1-1, with a possible D match to TRBD1 (5 bases). V was trimmed by 2 bases and J by 1 base, leaving 5 bases between them. Germline CDR1 is LGHNT and CDR2 is FRNRAP. There are 13 residues in the CDR3. DNA of the CDR3: TGTGCTAGTGGTTTGACAGGGAACACTGAAGCTTTCTTT. Its protein product is CASGLTGNTEAFF.

The CDR3 protein is CASRKQGALGNTIYF. The CDR3 DNA reads as TGTGCCAGCAGGAAGCAGGGGGCGCTCGGAAACACCATATATTTT. The gene calls are TRBV28 and TRBJ1-3; 8 bases line up with TRBD1. This CDR3 is built from 15 residues. V shed 6 bases, J shed 4 bases, and the junction held 8 bases outside the gene matches. Germline V gives CDR1 MDHEN, CDR2 SYDVKM.

The V gene is TRBV30, the J gene TRBJ1-6, with 7 bases aligning to TRBD1. Germline V gene sequence: CDR1 GTSNPN, CDR2 SVGIG (reference sequence). The length of the CDR3 is 12 residues. J lost 9 bases, V lost 4 bases, and 3 bases had no gene match. CDR3 region: CAWTNRGSPLHF. Here the CDR3 DNA reads TGTGCCTGGACCAACAGGGGTTCACCCCTCCACTTT.

This rearrangement joins TRBV19 to TRBJ1-2; D might be TRBD1 (5 bases). Germline CDR1 LNHDA, CDR2 SQIVND (reference sequence). This CDR3 is 16 amino acids long. With 5 bases removed from V and 3 bases from J, the gap between germline ends came to 19 bases. The CDR3 DNA follows: TGTGCCAGTAGTCGGTCAGGGCCACCTCTTTACTATGGCTACACCTTC. Its translation: CASSRSGPPLYYGYTF.

This clone was seen only a few times. V is TRBV4-1 and J is TRBJ1-6; D call uncertain. Trimming pared 4 bases from V and 10 bases from J, leaving 14 bases between. This CDR3 comprises 14 residues. Per germline, CDR1 MGHRA and CDR2 YSYEKL. The DNA of the CDR3 is TGCGCCAGCAGCCCTGACTCACTTGGGTCACCCCTCCACTTT. It translates to CASSPDSLGSPLHF.

CDR3 in DNA: TGTGCCTGGAGTATTGAGCCCAGGCTTCAGCCCCAGCATTTT. It yields the protein CAWSIEPRLQPQHF. This chain connects TRBV30 to TRBJ1-5; D is uncertain. CDR1 and CDR2 from the germline V gene are GTSNPN and SVGIG (reference sequence). The CDR3 has 14 residues. Trimming removed 2 bases at V and 6 bases at J, with 14 bases between.

This clone appeared a single time. This chain links TRBV28 with TRBJ2-7, with 8 bases identical to TRBD2. The CDR3 has 14 amino acids. CDR1 and CDR2 (germline): MDHEN, SYDVKM. The V gene end was trimmed by 2 bases and the J gene end by 7 bases; junction bases not matched to a gene: 7. The CDR3 is CASSLGGGPREQYF. Written as DNA, the CDR3 is TGTGCCAGCAGTTTAGGCGGGGGGCCTCGGGAGCAGTACTTC.

V usage is TRBV13 and J usage is TRBJ1-2, with 7 bases that match TRBD1. The ends lost 3 bases at V and 12 bases at J; junction bases unmatched: 22. This CDR3 is 17 amino acids long. Germline assignment: CDR1 PRHDT and CDR2 FYEKMQ (reference sequence). This chain's CDR3 is CASSFSPFRGQPSRDTF. The CDR3 DNA sequence: TGTGCCAGCAGCTTTTCACCCTTCCGGGGACAGCCAAGTCGGGACACCTTC.

The chain links TRBV2 to TRBJ2-3, with TRBD2 identical over 9 bases. This CDR3 comprises 15 residues. The V gene end was trimmed by 7 bases and the J gene end by 2 bases; junction bases not matched to a gene: 7. From germline, CDR1 is SNHLY and CDR2 FYNNEI. This CDR3 reads CASTPTSGNTDTQYF. Written as DNA, the CDR3 is TGTGCCAGCACTCCGACTAGCGGAAACACAGATACGCAGTATTTT.

This clone has only one observation. The V and J genes are TRBV28 and TRBJ2-3; 12 bases are a match to TRBD2. The CDR3 extends over 17 amino acids. Trimming at V came to 6 bases and at J to 3 bases, leaving 10 bases not matched to a gene. Per germline, CDR1 MDHEN and CDR2 SYDVKM. For the CDR3, the DNA is TGTGCCAGCAGATCCCCTAGCGGGAGGGCCTATACAGATACGCAGTATTTT. This sequence encodes CASRSPSGRAYTDTQYF.

In DNA form, the CDR3 reads TGTGCCATCGCAAACAGGGAATATGTTGAAGCTTTCTTT. As protein: CAIANREYVEAFF. The chain joins TRBV10-3 to TRBJ1-1, with D maybe TRBD1 (6 bases). The CDR3 covers 13 residues. Trimming took off 8 bases at V and 7 bases at J, with 17 bases between the two ends. The germline V gene has CDR1 ENHRY and CDR2 SYGVKD.

The rearrangement uses TRBV28 and TRBJ2-7, with a weak D call TRBD1 (5 bases). Germline CDR1 MDHEN, CDR2 SYDVKM. V dropped 7 bases and J dropped 5 bases, with 18 bases sitting between them. The CDR3 sequence is 14 residues long. The CDR3 region is CASTLTDEGNEQYF. The CDR3 DNA reads as TGTGCCAGCACCCTGACAGACGAAGGGAACGAGCAGTACTTC.

This rearrangement joins TRBV19 to TRBJ1-5, with a tentative D call TRBD1 (6 bases). V was trimmed by 6 bases and J by 5 bases, leaving 14 bases between them. The CDR3 totals 14 residues. Germline V gene data show CDR1 as LNHDA and CDR2 as SQIVND (reference sequence). For the CDR3, the DNA is TGTGCCAGTAGAATGTGGACAGACGATCAGCCCCAGCATTTT. This sequence encodes CASRMWTDDQPQHF. The complete variable domain, with remaining parts taken from reference TRBV19 and TRBJ1-5, reads DGGITQSPKYLFRKEGQNVTLSCEQNLNHDAMYWYRQDPGQGLRLIYYSQIVNDFQKGDIAEGYSVSREKKESFPLTVTSAQKNPTAFYLCASRMWTDDQPQHFGDGTRLSIL.

J is TRBJ2-7 and V is TRBV27; 8 nucleotides match TRBD1. Trimming took 2 bases from V and 0 from J; bases not matched to a gene: 3. The CDR3 extends over 15 amino acids. Germline CDR1 reads MNHEY; CDR2 reads SMNVEV (reference sequence). CDR3 in amino acids: CASSLGQGTSYEQYF. The CDR3 nucleotides read TGTGCCAGCAGTTTAGGACAGGGAACCTCCTACGAGCAGTACTTC.